This T cell receptor (beta chain) was sequenced during a study of regulatory T cells in long-lasting Graves disease. Time point: persistent/refractory GD, antithyroid drugs over 5 years with positive TRAb. RNA isolated from PBMCs was used to make the TCR library. The germline CDR1 and CDR2 sequences are LNHDA and SQIVND (reference sequence). The germline V and J ends were trimmed by 1 base and 3 bases, with 12 bases remaining between them. The CDR3 is 15 residues long. In building TCR beta libraries, iRepertoire HTBI primers were used together with Arm-PCR of CDR3 regions. TCRdb reprocessed the multiplex PCR reads via MiXCR and lists one record per CDR3 protein. The sample includes about 460,000 distinct CDR3 sequences, 22% of them seen just once. The table lists this clonotype with many counts.

The sequenced sample was peripheral blood mononuclear cells (PBMCs), obtained when the disease was refractory, from a patient treated with antithyroid drugs. The receptor comes from a female donor with Graves disease. The gene calls are TRBV19 and TRBJ1-1; the D gene is possibly TRBD1 (5 bases). CDR3 amino acids: CASSIAGYIDTEAFF. The CDR3 nucleotides read TGTGCCAGTAGTATAGCAGGGTATATAGACACTGAAGCTTTCTTT.